The source of this T cell receptor (beta chain) is a study of blood T cell repertoires in COVID-19. Whole-study context: The United States, Italy and Spain provided the acute and convalescent COVID-19 samples. The analysed material was cDNA or gDNA that came from T cells, B-cell-depleted T cells, or PBMCs.

As to this clone: At one boundary the junction diverges from the germline segment, which might be a read error.

Per the authors' pipeline: From reference gene primer amplification, estimates of nucleated cell counts were derived. Generated by immunoSEQ multiplex PCR, the TCRdb table keeps only in-frame clones and is missing some. V and J calls and clone size are as listed in that table; D and trimming were resolved from the DNA. The sample yields about 400,000 clones, roughly nine tenths seen once. CDR3 length equals 16 residues. CDR1 and CDR2 from the germline V gene are MNHEY and SVGEGT. The J gene is TRBJ2-7, the V gene TRBV6-2 or TRBV6-3; TRBD1 matches 7 bases. This clonotype originated in a man aged 40-55 years with acute or convalescent COVID-19. Sequencing used peripheral blood. This chain's CDR3 is CAGSPHTGTVFGEQYF. CDR3 in DNA: TGTGCCGGCAGTCCCCACACCGGGACAGTCTTCGGGGAGCAGTACTTC.